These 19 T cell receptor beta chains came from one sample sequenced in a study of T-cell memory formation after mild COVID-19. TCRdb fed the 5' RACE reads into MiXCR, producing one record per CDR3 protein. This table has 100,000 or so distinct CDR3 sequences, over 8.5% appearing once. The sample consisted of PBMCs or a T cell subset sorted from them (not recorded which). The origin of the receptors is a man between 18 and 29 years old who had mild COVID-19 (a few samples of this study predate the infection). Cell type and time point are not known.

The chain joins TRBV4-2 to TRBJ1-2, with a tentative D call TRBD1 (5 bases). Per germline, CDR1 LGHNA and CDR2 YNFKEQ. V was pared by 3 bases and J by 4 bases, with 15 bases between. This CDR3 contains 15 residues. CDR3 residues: CASSQAVGTSYGYTF. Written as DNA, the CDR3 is TGTGCCAGCAGCCAGGCCGTGGGGACGTCCTATGGCTACACCTTC.

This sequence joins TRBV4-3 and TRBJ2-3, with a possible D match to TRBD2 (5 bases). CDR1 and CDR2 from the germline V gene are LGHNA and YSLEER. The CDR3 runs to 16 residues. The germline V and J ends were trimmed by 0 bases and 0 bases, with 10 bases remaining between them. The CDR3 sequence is CASSQEDGGSTDTQYF. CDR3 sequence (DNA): TGCGCCAGCAGCCAAGAAGATGGAGGTAGCACAGATACGCAGTATTTT.

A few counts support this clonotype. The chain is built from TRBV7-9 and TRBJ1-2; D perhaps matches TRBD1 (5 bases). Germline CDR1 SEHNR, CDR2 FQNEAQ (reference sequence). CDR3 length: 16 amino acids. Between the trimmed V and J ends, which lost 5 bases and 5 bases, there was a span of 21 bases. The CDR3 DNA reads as TGTGCCAGCAGCACCTCTGCGGGCAGGGAGGGGTATGGCTACACCTTC. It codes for CASSTSAGREGYGYTF. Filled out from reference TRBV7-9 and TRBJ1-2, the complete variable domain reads DTGVSQNPRHKITKRGQNVTFRCDPISEHNRLYWYRQTLGQGPEFLTYFQNEAQLEKSRLLSDRFSAERPKGSFSTLEIQRTEQGDSAMYLCASSTSAGREGYGYTFGSGTRLTVV.

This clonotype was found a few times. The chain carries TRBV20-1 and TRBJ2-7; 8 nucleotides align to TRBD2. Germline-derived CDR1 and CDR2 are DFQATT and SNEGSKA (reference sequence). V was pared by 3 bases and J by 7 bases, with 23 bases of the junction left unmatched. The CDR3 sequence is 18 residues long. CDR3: CSASGLTRKREMIWEQYF. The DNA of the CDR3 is TGCAGTGCTAGCGGCCTTACCCGAAAGCGGGAGATGATTTGGGAGCAGTACTTC.

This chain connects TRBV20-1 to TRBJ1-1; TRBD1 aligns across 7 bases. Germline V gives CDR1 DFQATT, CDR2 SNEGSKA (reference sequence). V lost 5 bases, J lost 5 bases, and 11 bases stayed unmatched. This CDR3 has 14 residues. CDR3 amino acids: CSAGAQGTGTEAFF. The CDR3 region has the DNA TGCAGTGCTGGGGCACAGGGGACTGGGACTGAAGCTTTCTTT.

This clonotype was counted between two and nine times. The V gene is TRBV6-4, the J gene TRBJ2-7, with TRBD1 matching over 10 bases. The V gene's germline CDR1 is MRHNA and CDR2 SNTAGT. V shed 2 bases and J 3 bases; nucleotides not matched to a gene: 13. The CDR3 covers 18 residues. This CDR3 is CASSDDARGTGAFYEQYV. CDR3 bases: TGTGCCAGCAGTGACGATGCCCGCGGGACAGGGGCCTTCTACGAGCAGTACGTC.

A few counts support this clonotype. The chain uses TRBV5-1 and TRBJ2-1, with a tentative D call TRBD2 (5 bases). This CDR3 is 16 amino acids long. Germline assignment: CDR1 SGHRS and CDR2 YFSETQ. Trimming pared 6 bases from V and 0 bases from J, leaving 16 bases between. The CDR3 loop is CASTIGADPSYNEQFF. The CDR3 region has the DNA TGCGCCAGCACTATTGGAGCGGATCCCTCCTACAATGAGCAGTTCTTC.

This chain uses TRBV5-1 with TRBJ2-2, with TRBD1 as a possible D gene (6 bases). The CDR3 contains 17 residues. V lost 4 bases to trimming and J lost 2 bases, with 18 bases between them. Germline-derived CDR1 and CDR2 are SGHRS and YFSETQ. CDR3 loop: CASSGGPGTPNTGELFF. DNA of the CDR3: TGCGCCAGCAGCGGAGGCCCCGGGACACCAAACACCGGGGAGCTGTTTTTT.

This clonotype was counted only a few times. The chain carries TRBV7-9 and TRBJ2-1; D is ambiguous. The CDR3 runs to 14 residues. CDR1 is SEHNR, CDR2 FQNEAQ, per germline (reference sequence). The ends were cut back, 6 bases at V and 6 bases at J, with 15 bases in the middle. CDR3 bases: TGTGCCAGCAGTCCCGGCCTACCCTTCAATGAGCAGTTCTTC. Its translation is CASSPGLPFNEQFF.

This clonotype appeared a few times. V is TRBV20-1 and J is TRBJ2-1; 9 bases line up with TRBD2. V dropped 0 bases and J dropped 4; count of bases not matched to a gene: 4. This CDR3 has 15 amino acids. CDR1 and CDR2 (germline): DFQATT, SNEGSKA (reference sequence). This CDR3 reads CSARELAGAYNEQFF. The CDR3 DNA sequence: TGCAGTGCTAGAGAATTAGCGGGGGCGTACAATGAGCAGTTCTTC.

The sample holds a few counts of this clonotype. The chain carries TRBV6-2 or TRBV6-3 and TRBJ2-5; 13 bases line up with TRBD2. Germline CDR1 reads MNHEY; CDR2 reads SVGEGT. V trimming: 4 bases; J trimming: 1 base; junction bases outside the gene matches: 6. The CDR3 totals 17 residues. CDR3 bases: TGTGCCAGCAGTTCCTTGACTAGCGGGGGGCCCCAAGAGACCCAGTACTTC. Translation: CASSSLTSGGPQETQYF.

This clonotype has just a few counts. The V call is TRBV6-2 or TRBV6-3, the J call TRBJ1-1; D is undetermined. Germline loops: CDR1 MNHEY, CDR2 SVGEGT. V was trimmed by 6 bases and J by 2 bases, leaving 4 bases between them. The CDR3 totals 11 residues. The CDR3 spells CASRDNTEAFF. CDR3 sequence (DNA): TGTGCCAGCAGGGATAACACTGAAGCTTTCTTT.

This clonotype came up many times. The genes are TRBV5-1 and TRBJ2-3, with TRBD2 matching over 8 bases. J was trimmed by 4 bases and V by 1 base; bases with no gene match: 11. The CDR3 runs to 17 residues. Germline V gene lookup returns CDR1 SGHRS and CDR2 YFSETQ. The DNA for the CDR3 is TGCGCCAGCAGCTTGTTGTGGACTAGCAATTGGGCAGATACGCAGTATTTT. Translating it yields CASSLLWTSNWADTQYF.

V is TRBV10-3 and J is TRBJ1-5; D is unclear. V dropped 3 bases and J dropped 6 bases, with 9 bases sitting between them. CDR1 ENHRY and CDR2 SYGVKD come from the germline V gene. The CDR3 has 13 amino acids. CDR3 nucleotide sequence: TGTGCCATCAGTGATGGGAGCGGTCAGCCCCAGCATTTT. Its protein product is CAISDGSGQPQHF.

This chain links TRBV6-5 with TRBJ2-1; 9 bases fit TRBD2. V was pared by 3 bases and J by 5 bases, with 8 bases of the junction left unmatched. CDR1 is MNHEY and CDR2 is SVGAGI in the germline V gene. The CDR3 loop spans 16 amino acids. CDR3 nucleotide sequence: TGTGCCAGCAGTTATGAGGCTAGCGGGGCCCACAATGAGCAGTTCTTC. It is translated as CASSYEASGAHNEQFF.

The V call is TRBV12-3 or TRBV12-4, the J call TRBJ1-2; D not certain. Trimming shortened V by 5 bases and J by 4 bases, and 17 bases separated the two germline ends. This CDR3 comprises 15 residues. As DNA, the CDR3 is TGTGCCAGCAGTCCTGGTGGAGGGTGGGCCTATGGCTACACCTTC. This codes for CASSPGGGWAYGYTF.

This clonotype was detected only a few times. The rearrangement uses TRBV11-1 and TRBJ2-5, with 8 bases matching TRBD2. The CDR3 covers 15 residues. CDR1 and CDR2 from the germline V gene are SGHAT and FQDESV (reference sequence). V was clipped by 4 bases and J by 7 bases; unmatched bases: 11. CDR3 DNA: TGTGCCAGCAGCTCCTTCGACTCCAGCGGGGGGACCCAGTACTTC. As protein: CASSSFDSSGGTQYF.

In nucleotides, the CDR3 is TGTGCCAGCAGCTTAGGGAGGACGCTAGCGGGGGGTGAGACCCAGTACTTC. Translating it yields CASSLGRTLAGGETQYF. The J gene is TRBJ2-5, the V gene TRBV7-2; 11 bases fit TRBD2. This CDR3 spans 17 amino acids. The germline V gene encodes CDR1 SGHTA and CDR2 FQGNSA. The V gene end was trimmed by 1 base and the J gene end by 5 bases; junction bases not matched to a gene: 9. Based on the CDR3 plus reference TRBV7-2 and TRBJ2-5, the full variable domain is GAGVSQSPSNKVTEKGKDVELRCDPISGHTALYWYRQSLGQGLEFLIYFQGNSAPDKSGLPSDRFSAERTGGSVSTLTIQRTQQEDSAVYLCASSLGRTLAGGETQYFGPGTRLLVL.

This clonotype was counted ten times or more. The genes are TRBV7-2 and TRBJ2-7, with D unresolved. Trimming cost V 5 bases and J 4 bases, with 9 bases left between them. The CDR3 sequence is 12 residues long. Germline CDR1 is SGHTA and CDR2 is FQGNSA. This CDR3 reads CASSAWGYEQYF. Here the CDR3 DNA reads TGTGCCAGCAGCGCGTGGGGTTACGAGCAGTACTTC.